This is a list of T cell receptor beta chains from one sample in a study of spatial heterogeneity in lung cancer. TCRdb reprocessed the 5' RACE reads with MiXCR, giving one entry per CDR3 protein. The sample gives 9,900 or so distinct CDR3 sequences, roughly 8% of which show up once; about 18% is in the top ten. The starting material was lung tumor tissue, obtained at surgery. Source of these receptors: a male donor with early-stage non-small cell lung cancer. The CDR3 runs from the conserved cysteine through the conserved F or W. The D gene is left open where the match is weak. Only some rows state a clone size, as once, few, many or a class for expanded clones.

>TRBV14|TRBJ1-3|many|NA
TGTGCCAGCAGCCATAACCATGGTCCGTACTCTGGAAACACCATATATTTT
CASSHNHGPYSGNTIYF
>TRBV12-3/TRBV12-4|TRBJ2-2|many|TRBD2
TGTGCCAGCAGTCTTGGACTAGCGGCGAACACCGGGGAGCTGTTTTTT
CASSLGLAANTGELFF
>TRBV9|TRBJ2-5|many|TRBD2
TGTGCCAGCAGTGGACTAGCGGGGGCCCAAGAGACCCAGTACTTC
CASSGLAGAQETQYF
>TRBV2|TRBJ2-3|many|NA
TGTGCCAGCAGTGAGGACGGGGCCAGCACAGATACGCAGTATTTT
CASSEDGASTDTQYF
>TRBV6-1|TRBJ2-7|many|NA
TGTGCCAGCAGTGCGCAGGGGAGAAGGTACGAGCAGTACTTC
CASSAQGRRYEQYF
>TRBV4-1|TRBJ2-3|many|NA
TGCGCCAGCAGCCCGGCGAGAGGAACTAGCACAGATACGCAGTATTTT
CASSPARGTSTDTQYF
>TRBV7-9|TRBJ2-2|medium-sized|TRBD2
TGTGCCAGCAGACGCTACGTAGGACTAGCGGGACCGAACACCGGGGAGCTGTTTTTT
CASRRYVGLAGPNTGELFF
>TRBV20-1|TRBJ2-7|medium-sized|NA
TGCAGTGCTACCTCCTCCGACAGGAAGGGGTACGAGCAGTACTTC
CSATSSDRKGYEQYF
>TRBV6-5|TRBJ2-1|many|TRBD1
TGTGCCAGCAGTCTCTCTCAGGGGGCTGGAAATGAGCAGTTCTTC
CASSLSQGAGNEQFF
>TRBV4-2|TRBJ1-2|many|NA
TGTGCCAGCAGCCCGGACAGCGTTTATGGCTACACCTTC
CASSPDSVYGYTF
>TRBV28|TRBJ2-7|many|TRBD1
TGTGCCAGCAGTTCTTCAGGGGGCCCCACCTACGAGCAGTACTTC
CASSSSGGPTYEQYF
>TRBV29-1|TRBJ2-7|many|NA
TGCAGCGTTGGGCAGACTAACGAGCAGTACTTC
CSVGQTNEQYF
>TRBV7-9|TRBJ2-4|NA|TRBD2
TGTGCCAGCAGCTCGGCGACTAGCGGGAGCCTGGTGACCAAAAACATTCAGTACTTC
CASSSATSGSLVTKNIQYF
>TRBV24-1|TRBJ2-1|NA|TRBD2
TGTGCCACCAGTGATCCGGGACTAGCGGGAGGCAATGAGCAGTTCTTC
CATSDPGLAGGNEQFF